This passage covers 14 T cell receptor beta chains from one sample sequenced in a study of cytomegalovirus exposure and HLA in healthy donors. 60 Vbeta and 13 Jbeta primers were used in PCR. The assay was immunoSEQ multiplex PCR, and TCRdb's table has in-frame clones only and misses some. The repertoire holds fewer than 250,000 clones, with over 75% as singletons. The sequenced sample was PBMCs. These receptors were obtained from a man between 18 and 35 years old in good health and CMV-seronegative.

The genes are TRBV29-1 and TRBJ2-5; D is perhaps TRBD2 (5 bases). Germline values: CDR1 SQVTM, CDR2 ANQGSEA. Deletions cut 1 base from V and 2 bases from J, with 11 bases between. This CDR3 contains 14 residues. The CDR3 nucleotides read TGCAGCGTTGAAGTTCGGGATTTACAAGAGACCCAGTACTTC. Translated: CSVEVRDLQETQYF. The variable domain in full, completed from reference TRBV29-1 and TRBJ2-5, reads SAVISQKPSRDICQRGTSLTIQCQVDSQVTMMFWYRQQPGQSLTLIATANQGSEATYESGFVIDKFPISRPNLTFSTLTVSNMSPEDSSIYLCSVEVRDLQETQYFGPGTRLLVL.

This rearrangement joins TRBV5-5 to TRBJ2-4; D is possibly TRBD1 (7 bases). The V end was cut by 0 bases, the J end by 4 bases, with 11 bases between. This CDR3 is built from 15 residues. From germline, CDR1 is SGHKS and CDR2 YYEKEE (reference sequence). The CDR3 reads CASSLGAGGKNIQYF. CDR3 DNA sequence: TGTGCCAGCAGCTTGGGGGCAGGGGGGAAAAACATTCAGTACTTC.

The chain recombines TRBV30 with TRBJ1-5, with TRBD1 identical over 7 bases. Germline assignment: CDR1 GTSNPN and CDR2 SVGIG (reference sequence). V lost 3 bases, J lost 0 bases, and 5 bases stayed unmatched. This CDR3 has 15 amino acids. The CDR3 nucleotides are TGTGCCTGGAGCTACACAGGGGCTAGCAATCAGCCCCAGCATTTT. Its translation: CAWSYTGASNQPQHF.

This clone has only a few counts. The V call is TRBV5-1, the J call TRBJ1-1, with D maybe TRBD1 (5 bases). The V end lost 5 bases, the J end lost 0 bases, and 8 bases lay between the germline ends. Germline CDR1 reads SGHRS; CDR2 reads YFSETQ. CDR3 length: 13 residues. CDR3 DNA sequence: TGCGCCAGCAGTTCGACAGTGAACACTGAAGCTTTCTTT. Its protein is CASSSTVNTEAFF.

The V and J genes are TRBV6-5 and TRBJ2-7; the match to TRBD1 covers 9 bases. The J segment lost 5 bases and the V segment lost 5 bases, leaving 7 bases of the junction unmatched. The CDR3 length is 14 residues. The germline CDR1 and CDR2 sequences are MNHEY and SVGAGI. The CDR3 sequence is CASSRQGDSHEQYF. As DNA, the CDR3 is TGTGCCAGCAGTCGACAGGGGGACAGCCACGAGCAGTACTTC.

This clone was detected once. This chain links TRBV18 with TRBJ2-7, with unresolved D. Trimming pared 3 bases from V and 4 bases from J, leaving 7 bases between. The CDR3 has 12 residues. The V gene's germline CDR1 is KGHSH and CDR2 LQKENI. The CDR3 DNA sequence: TGTGCCAGCTCACCGCGGCAATACGAGCAGTACTTC. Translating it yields CASSPRQYEQYF.

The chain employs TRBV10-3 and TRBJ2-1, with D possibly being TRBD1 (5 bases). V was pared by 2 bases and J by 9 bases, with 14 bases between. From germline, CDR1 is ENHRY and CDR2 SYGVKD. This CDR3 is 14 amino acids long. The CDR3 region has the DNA TGTGCCATCAGTGAGAGGGGCTCCGCCGGTGAGCAGTTCTTC. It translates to CAISERGSAGEQFF.

The CDR3 DNA is TGCGCCAGCAGCCAAGACGCAGGGGGAAACACCATATATTTT. This codes for CASSQDAGGNTIYF. The chain recombines TRBV4-3 with TRBJ1-3, with a possible D match to TRBD1 (5 bases). V was cut by 0 bases and J by 4 bases, with 7 bases left in between. The length of the CDR3 is 14 residues. The V gene's germline CDR1 is LGHNA and CDR2 YSLEER.

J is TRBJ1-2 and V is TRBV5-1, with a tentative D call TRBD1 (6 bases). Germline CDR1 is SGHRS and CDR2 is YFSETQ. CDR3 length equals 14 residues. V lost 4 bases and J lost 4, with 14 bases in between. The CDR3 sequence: CASSPAGAPYGYTF. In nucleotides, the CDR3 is TGCGCCAGCAGCCCTGCGGGGGCTCCCTATGGCTACACCTTC.

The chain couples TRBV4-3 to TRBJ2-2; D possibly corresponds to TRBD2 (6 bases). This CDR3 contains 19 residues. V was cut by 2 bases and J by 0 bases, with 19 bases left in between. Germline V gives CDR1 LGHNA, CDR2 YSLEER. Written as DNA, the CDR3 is TGCGCCAGCAGCCAAATGGGACTCACCTTCTCCGCGAACACCGGGGAGCTGTTTTTT. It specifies CASSQMGLTFSANTGELFF.

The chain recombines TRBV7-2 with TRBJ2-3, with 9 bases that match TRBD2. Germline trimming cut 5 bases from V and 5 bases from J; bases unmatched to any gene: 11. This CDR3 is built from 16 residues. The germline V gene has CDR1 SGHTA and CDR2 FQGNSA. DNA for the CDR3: TGTGCCAGCAGCCCCCCCGGCGGGGGGGCCATAGATACGCAGTATTTT. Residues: CASSPPGGGAIDTQYF.

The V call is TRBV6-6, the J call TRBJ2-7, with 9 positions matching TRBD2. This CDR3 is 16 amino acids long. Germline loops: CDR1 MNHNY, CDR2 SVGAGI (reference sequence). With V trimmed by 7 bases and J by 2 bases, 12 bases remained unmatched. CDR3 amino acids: CASKVASGTGTYEQYF. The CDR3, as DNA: TGTGCCAGCAAAGTAGCTAGCGGGACGGGAACCTACGAGCAGTACTTC.

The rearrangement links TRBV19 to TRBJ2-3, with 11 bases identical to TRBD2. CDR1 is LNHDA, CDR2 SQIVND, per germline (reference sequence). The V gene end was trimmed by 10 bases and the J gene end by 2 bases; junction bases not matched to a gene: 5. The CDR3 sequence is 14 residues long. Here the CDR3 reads CAIGTSGFTDTQYF. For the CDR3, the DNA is TGTGCCATCGGGACTAGCGGATTCACAGATACGCAGTATTTT.

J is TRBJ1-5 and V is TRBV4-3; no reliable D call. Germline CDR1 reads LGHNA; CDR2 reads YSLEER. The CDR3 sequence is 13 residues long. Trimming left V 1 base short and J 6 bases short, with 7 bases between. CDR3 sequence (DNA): TGCGCCAGCAGCCAAGCCGTCGGTCAGCCCCAGCATTTT. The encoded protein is CASSQAVGQPQHF.